What follows is one TCR beta chain and its context. This CDR3 has 16 amino acids. Per the germline V gene, CDR1 is SEHNR and CDR2 is FQNEAQ (reference sequence). V lost 3 bases and J lost 2; bases outside the gene matches: 7. This sample was included in a study of cytomegalovirus exposure and HLA in healthy donors. TCRdb keeps only in-frame clones here, not all; method: immunoSEQ multiplex PCR. The data contain 150,000 to 200,000 clones, more than 80% of them singletons. This TCR came from a man aged 18 to 30 in good health and CMV-seropositive. The rearrangement joins TRBV7-9 to TRBJ2-5; 9 bases match TRBD1. Sequences were obtained from PBMCs. The CDR3 sequence: CASSFPGQGYQETQYF. As DNA, the CDR3 is TGTGCCAGCAGCTTCCCCGGACAGGGGTATCAAGAGACCCAGTACTTC. Full variable domain (outside the CDR3, taken from reference TRBV7-9 and TRBJ2-5): DTGVSQNPRHKITKRGQNVTFRCDPISEHNRLYWYRQTLGQGPEFLTYFQNEAQLEKSRLLSDRFSAERPKGSFSTLEIQRTEQGDSAMYLCASSFPGQGYQETQYFGPGTRLLVL.